This T cell receptor beta chain is from a study of blood T cell repertoires in COVID-19. Study in general: The study drew acute and convalescent COVID-19 samples from the United States, Italy and Spain.

Enrolled through a virtual design, the participants were between 18 and 89 years of age and came from 24 US areas. Symptom resolution, clearance, or two negative PCRs marked the recovered donors of Cohort 3. Sequencing was performed with immunoSEQ multiplex PCR; in TCRdb, only in-frame clones are kept and a portion is missing. The repertoire holds about 170,000 clones, with 89% as singletons. Looked up from germline, CDR1 is SGHNT and CDR2 is YENEEA. The CDR3 sequence is 13 residues long. The V and J ends lost 5 bases and 4 bases respectively, with 9 bases between them. The sequence came from a woman under 30 who had recovered from COVID-19. The chain joins TRBV11-3 to TRBJ1-3; D is undetermined. Specimen: PBMCs or T cells enriched from blood (not recorded which). The CDR3 DNA sequence: TGTGCCAGCAGCGTACGGAGAGGAAACACCATATATTTT. It yields the protein CASSVRRGNTIYF.